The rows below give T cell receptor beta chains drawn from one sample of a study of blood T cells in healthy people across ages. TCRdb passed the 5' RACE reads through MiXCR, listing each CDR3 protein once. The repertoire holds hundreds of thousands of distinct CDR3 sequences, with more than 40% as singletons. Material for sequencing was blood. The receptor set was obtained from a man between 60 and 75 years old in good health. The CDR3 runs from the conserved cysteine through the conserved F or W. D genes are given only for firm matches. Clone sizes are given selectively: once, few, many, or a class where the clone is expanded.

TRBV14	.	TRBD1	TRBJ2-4	TGTGCCAGCAGCCAAGACATTGGAGACAGGGGGGACATTCAGTACTTC	CASSQDIGDRGDIQYF
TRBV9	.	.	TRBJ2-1	TGTGCCAGCAGCGTAGGGGGGTTAAATGAGCAGTTCTTC	CASSVGGLNEQFF
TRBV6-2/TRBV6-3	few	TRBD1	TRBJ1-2	TGTGCCAGCAGTCAATCGGACAGGGTCCACTATGGCTACACCTTC	CASSQSDRVHYGYTF
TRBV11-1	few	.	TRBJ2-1	TGTGCCAGCAGCTTAGGCGGGACACCCTACAATGAGCAGTTCTTC	CASSLGGTPYNEQFF
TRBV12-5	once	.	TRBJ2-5	TGTGCTAGTGGTTTGGGCCCCCCCCAAGACGATGAGCAGTACTTC	CASGLGPPQDDEQYF
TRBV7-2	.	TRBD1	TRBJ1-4	TGTGCCAGCAGCTTAAAGGCAGGGGGCGAAAAACTGTTTTTT	CASSLKAGGEKLFF
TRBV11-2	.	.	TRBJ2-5	TGTGCCAGCAGCGTGGGGGCAACTCAAGAGACCCAGTACTTC	CASSVGATQETQYF
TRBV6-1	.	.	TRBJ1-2	TGTGCCAGCACGGCGGCGGTAGACTATGGCTACACCTTC	CASTAAVDYGYTF
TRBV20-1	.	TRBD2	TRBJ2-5	TGCAGTGCTAGAGATGGGGCAGCGGGGGCTCAGGTGGCCCAGTACTTC	CSARDGAAGAQVAQYF
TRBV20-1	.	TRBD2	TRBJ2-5	TGCAGTGCTAGACCAGGACTAGCGGGGGGGCGGGAGACCCAGTACTTC	CSARPGLAGGRETQYF
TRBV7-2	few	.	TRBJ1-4	TGTGCCAGCAGCTTAGCGGGGCCGGGCGAAAAACTGTTTTTT	CASSLAGPGEKLFF
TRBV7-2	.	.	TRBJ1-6	TGTGCCAGCAGCTTGATGCCGGGGGGGAACAATTCACCCCTCCACTTT	CASSLMPGGNNSPLHF
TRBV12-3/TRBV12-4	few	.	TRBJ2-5	TGTGCCAGCAGCCCCCGGGCCCAAGAGACCCAGTACTTC	CASSPRAQETQYF
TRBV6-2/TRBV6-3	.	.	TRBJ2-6	TGTGCCAGCACCCCGAGGGTATCCTCCGGGGCCAACGTCCTGACTTTC	CASTPRVSSGANVLTF
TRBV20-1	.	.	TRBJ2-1	TGCAGTGCTATAACTAACAGGGCATCCTACAATGAGCAGTTCTTC	CSAITNRASYNEQFF
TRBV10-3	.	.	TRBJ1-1	TGTGCCATCAGTGAGTTCTCTCCGGAGAACACTGAAGCTTTCTTT	CAISEFSPENTEAFF
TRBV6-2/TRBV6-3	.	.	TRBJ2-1	TGTGCCAGCAGCTCCCCTCGAGGGGGCTCCTACAATGAGCAGTTCTTC	CASSSPRGGSYNEQFF
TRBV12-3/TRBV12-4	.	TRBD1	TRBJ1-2	TGTGCCAGCAGTTTCCGGCTGGGACAGGGAAGCCTCTCCACCTTC	CASSFRLGQGSLSTF
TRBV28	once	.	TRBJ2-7	TGTGCCAGCAGTTCCTACAGGGCCTCCTACGAGCAGTACTTC	CASSSYRASYEQYF
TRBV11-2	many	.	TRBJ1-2	TGTGCCAGCAGCCACGGTGGGGATGGCTACACCTTC	CASSHGGDGYTF
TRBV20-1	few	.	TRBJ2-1	TGCAGTGCTAGAGAAGGGGCCAATGAGCAGTTCTTC	CSAREGANEQFF
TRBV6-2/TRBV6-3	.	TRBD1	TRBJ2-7	TGTGCCAGCAGCACCGACAGGGCCGACGAGCAGTACTTC	CASSTDRADEQYF
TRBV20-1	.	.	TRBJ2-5	TGCAGTGCAATACCGATCCCCGGGTCCGTTACCCAGACCCAGTACTTC	CSAIPIPGSVTQTQYF
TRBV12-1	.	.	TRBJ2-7	TGTGCCAGCACCGACGAGGGGCCCAACGAGCAGTACTTC	CASTDEGPNEQYF
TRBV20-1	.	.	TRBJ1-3	TGCAGTGCTAGAGTAGGTTTGGGCACCATATATTTT	CSARVGLGTIYF
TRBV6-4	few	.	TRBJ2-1	TGTGCCAGCAGTGAGTGGCAGCCACAGTTCTTC	CASSEWQPQFF
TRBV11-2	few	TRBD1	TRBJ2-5	TGTGCCAGCAGCTCCCTTATTGGCCGAAGGAGACAGGGGTTCGGGGAGACCCAGTACTTC	CASSSLIGRRRQGFGETQYF
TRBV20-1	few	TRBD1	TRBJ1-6	TGCAGTGCTAGAAAGGACAGGATCGGGTATAATTCACCCCTCCACTTT	CSARKDRIGYNSPLHF
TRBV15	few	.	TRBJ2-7	TGTGCCACCAGCAGAGACCCGTACGAGCAGTACTTC	CATSRDPYEQYF
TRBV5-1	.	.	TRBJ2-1	TGCGCCAGCAGCTTGGGGCTCCGGGGTCCGGGGGGCGACTACAATGAGCAGTTCTTC	CASSLGLRGPGGDYNEQFF
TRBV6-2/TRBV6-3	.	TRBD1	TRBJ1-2	TGTGCCAGCAGTTACCAAGACAGGGGGAATGGCTACACCTTC	CASSYQDRGNGYTF
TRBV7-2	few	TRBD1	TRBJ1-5	TGTGCCAGCAGCCAGGGGGGGGGTCAGCCCCAGCATTTT	CASSQGGGQPQHF
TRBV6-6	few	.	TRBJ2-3	TGTGCCAGCAGTCCGCAAGAAGAGGGCCCGTATTTT	CASSPQEEGPYF
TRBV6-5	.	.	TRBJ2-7	TGTGCCAGCAGGATTGGGGGCACTCGGGCCTACGAGCAGTACTTC	CASRIGGTRAYEQYF
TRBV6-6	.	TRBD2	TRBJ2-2	TGTGCCAGCAGTCGCGGGGGGGCGAGCACCGGGGAGCTGTTTTTT	CASSRGGASTGELFF
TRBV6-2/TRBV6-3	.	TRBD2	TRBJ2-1	TGTGCCAGCAGTACCGGGGGGGCTATGAATGAGCAGTTCTTC	CASSTGGAMNEQFF
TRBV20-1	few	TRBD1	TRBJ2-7	TGCAGTGCCAACTTGGGACAGGACCGGCAGTACTTC	CSANLGQDRQYF
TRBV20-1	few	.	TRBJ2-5	TGCAGTGCTAGAGATGGTAGAAAATGGGAGACCCAGTACTTC	CSARDGRKWETQYF
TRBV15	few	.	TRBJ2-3	TGTGCCACCAGCAGGCCGCCCCTGGGGGGAGTTGGAGATACGCAGTATTTT	CATSRPPLGGVGDTQYF
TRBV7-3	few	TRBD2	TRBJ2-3	TGTGCCAGCAGCTTAATCGCTAGCGGGGGGGCTAAGGGCACAGATACGCAGTATTTT	CASSLIASGGAKGTDTQYF
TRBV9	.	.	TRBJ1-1	TGTGCCAGCAGCGTAGAAGGGACGGTGAACACTGAAGCTTTCTTT	CASSVEGTVNTEAFF
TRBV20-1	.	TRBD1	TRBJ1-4	TGCAGTGCTAGGACAGGGGTAGGCGGTGAAAAACTGTTTTTT	CSARTGVGGEKLFF
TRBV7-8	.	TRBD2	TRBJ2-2	TGTGCCAGCAGCTTTCGGCGGGGTAGCGGGGGGGCCGGGGAGCTGTTTTTT	CASSFRRGSGGAGELFF
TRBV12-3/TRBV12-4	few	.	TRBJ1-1	TGTGCCAGCAGCAGGGTACAGAACACTGAAGCTTTCTTT	CASSRVQNTEAFF
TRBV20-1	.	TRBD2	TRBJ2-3	TGCAGTGCTAGACCTAGCGGGAGAAGCACAGATACGCAGTATTTT	CSARPSGRSTDTQYF
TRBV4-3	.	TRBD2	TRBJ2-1	TGCGCCAGCAGCCAACCAGGACGAGCGGGGTACAATGAGCAGTTCTTC	CASSQPGRAGYNEQFF
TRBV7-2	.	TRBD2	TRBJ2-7	TGTGCCAGCAGCTCAGTTAGCGGGGGGTCCTACGAGCAGTACTTC	CASSSVSGGSYEQYF
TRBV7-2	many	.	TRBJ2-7	TGTGCCAGCAGCTTAGTGGGCTACGAGCAGTACTTC	CASSLVGYEQYF
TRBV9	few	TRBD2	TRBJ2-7	TGTGCCAGCAGCGTAGATGGACTAGCAGCAAGGAGGTACTTC	CASSVDGLAARRYF
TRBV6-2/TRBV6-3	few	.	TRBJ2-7	TGTGCCAGCAGTTACCCACCGGGGACCCCTTTTTACGAGCAGTACTTC	CASSYPPGTPFYEQYF
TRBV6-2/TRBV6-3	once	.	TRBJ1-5	TGTGCCAGCAGTCAGGGGCAGGGTAGGCCTACGGCGAAGGGATCGCTCAATCAGCCCCAGCATTTT	CASSQGQGRPTAKGSLNQPQHF
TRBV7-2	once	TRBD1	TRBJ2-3	TGTACCAGCAACCCGGGACAGGGGAGGACAGATACGCAGTATTTT	CTSNPGQGRTDTQYF